The clone carrying this T cell receptor (beta chain) has only a few counts. Expressed TCRB transcripts were sequenced after all isolated RNA was converted to cDNA. The protocol was immunoSEQ multiplex PCR, while the TCRdb copy is restricted to in-frame clones and leaves out a portion. This sample has roughly 400,000 clones; around 14% occur once, and the top ten carry roughly 0.036%. The V gene end was trimmed by 2 bases and the J gene end by 6 bases; junction bases not matched to a gene: 10. CDR3 length: 15 amino acids. The germline CDR1 and CDR2 sequences are GTSNPN and SVGIG (reference sequence). This entry comes from a study of beta chain features in type 1 diabetes. Study context: Across the samples, some 99 million sorted cells were examined in total.

The material sequenced was naive CD4+ T cells from blood. This chain links TRBV30 with TRBJ2-1; 7 bases align to TRBD2. The sequence came from a man between 25 and 39 years old in good health. This CDR3 is CAWSKGGSGTNEQFF. For the CDR3, the DNA is TGTGCCTGGAGTAAGGGCGGGAGCGGAACCAATGAGCAGTTCTTC.